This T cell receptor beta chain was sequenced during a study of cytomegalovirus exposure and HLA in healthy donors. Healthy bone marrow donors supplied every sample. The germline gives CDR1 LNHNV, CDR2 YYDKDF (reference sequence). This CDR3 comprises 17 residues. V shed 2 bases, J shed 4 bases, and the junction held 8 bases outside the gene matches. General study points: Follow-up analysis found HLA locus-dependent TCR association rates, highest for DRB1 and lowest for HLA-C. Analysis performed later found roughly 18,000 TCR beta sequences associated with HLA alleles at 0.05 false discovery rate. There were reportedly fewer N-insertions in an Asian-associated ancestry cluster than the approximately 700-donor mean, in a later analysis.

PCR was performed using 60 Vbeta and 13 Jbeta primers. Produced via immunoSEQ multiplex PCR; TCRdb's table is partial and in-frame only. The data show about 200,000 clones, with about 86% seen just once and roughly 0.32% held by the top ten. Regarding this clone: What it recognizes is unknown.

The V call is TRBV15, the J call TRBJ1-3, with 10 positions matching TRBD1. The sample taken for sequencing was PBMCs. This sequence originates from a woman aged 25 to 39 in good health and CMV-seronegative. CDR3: CATSRPTGGTAGNTIYF. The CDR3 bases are TGTGCCACCAGCAGACCGACAGGGGGCACGGCAGGAAACACCATATATTTT.